Sequencing of this TCR beta chain was carried out in a study of blood T cell repertoires in COVID-19. Background on the study: Samples came from the United States, Italy and Spain, spanning acute and convalescent COVID-19.

The CDR3 is 17 residues long. CDR1 and CDR2 from the germline V gene are MGHRA and YSYEKL. Trimming cost V 0 bases and J 9 bases; bases outside gene matches: 13. Original processing methods: Reference gene primer amplification yielded estimated nucleated cell counts. Profiling relied on immunoSEQ multiplex PCR, and the TCRdb table lists in-frame clones only, not all of them. V, J and clone size are those of that table, while D and trimming were read from the DNA. This sample carries about 170,000 clones, approximately 90% of them seen once, and the ten largest clones take roughly 1.9%. The sample was peripheral blood. The chain combines TRBV4-1 with TRBJ2-1; 8 nucleotides match TRBD2. The TCR was taken from a man in his fifties or sixties who had recovered from COVID-19. DNA of the CDR3: TGCGCCAGCAGCCAAGATTGGGGGACTAGTAAGTCGGGTGAGCAGTTCTTC. This encodes CASSQDWGTSKSGEQFF.